The 5 T cell receptor beta chains below were found in one sample sequenced in a study of shared clonotypes between healthy human individuals. Repertoires were generated with immunoSEQ multiplex PCR, while TCRdb's copy carries only in-frame clones and drops some. The sample yields some 500,000 clones, 79% seen once. The sequencing sample was made of PBMCs. These receptors came from a woman between 40 and 50 years old in good health. Some clones in this sample may be carry-over from other donors' samples.

The V and J genes are TRBV9 and TRBJ2-3; a possible D gene is TRBD1 (5 bases). The CDR3 runs 15 residues. Germline-derived CDR1 and CDR2 are SGDLS and YYNGEE. Trimming stripped 0 bases from V and 2 bases from J, with 10 bases between. The CDR3 DNA reads TGTGCCAGCAGCGTAGATCAGGGATTCACAGATACGCAGTATTTT. Protein: CASSVDQGFTDTQYF.

V gene TRBV5-1 combines with J gene TRBJ2-3; D may be TRBD2 (5 bases). V was clipped by 0 bases and J by 0 bases, with 11 bases between them. Germline-derived CDR1 and CDR2 are SGHRS and YFSETQ. The CDR3 loop spans 16 amino acids. The CDR3 loop is CASSLARGPSTDTQYF. Written as DNA, the CDR3 is TGCGCCAGCAGCTTGGCACGCGGGCCCAGCACAGATACGCAGTATTTT.

The chain recombines TRBV7-2 with TRBJ1-2; D may be TRBD1 (5 bases). Germline values: CDR1 SGHTA, CDR2 FQGNSA. V gave up 1 base and J gave up 4 bases, with 10 bases separating them. This CDR3 has 14 amino acids. The CDR3 DNA reads as TGTGCCAGCAGCTTAGGGGGGGAGATCTATGGCTACACCTTC. Protein sequence: CASSLGGEIYGYTF. Full variable domain (rest looked up from reference TRBV7-2 and TRBJ1-2): GAGVSQSPSNKVTEKGKDVELRCDPISGHTALYWYRQSLGQGLEFLIYFQGNSAPDKSGLPSDRFSAERTGGSVSTLTIQRTQQEDSAVYLCASSLGGEIYGYTFGSGTRLTVV.

This chain joins TRBV18 and TRBJ2-1, with TRBD2 as a possible D gene (6 bases). Trimming cost V 9 bases and J 5 bases, with 14 bases left between them. This CDR3 is 13 amino acids long. Germline lookup yields CDR1 KGHSH and CDR2 LQKENI. This CDR3 is CASSGVANNEQFF. The CDR3 DNA sequence: TGTGCCAGTTCGGGAGTGGCTAACAATGAGCAGTTCTTC.

By sample share, this clone is medium-sized. Distinct nucleotide sequences in the sample also encode this CDR3. This chain uses TRBV18 with TRBJ1-2; D is unclear. The germline V and J ends were trimmed by 0 bases and 3 bases, with 2 bases remaining between them. Germline CDR1 reads KGHSH; CDR2 reads LQKENI. The CDR3 is 12 amino acids. CDR3 residues: CASSPPDYGYTF. The CDR3 DNA sequence: TGTGCCAGCTCACCACCAGACTATGGCTACACCTTC.